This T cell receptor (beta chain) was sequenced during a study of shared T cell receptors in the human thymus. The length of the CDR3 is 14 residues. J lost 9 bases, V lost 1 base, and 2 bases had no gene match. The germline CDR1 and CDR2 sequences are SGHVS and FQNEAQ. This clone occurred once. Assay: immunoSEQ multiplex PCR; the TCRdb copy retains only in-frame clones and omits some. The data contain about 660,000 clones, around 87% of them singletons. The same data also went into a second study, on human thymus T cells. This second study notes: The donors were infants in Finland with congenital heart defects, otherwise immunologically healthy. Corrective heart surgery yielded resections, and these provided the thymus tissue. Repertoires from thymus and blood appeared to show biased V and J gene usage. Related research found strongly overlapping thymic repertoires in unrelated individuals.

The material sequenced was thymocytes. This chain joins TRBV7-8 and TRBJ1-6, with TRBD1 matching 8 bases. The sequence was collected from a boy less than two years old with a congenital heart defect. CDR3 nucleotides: TGTGCCAGCAGCTTAGTACAGGGGGGTTCACCCCTCCACTTT. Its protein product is CASSLVQGGSPLHF.